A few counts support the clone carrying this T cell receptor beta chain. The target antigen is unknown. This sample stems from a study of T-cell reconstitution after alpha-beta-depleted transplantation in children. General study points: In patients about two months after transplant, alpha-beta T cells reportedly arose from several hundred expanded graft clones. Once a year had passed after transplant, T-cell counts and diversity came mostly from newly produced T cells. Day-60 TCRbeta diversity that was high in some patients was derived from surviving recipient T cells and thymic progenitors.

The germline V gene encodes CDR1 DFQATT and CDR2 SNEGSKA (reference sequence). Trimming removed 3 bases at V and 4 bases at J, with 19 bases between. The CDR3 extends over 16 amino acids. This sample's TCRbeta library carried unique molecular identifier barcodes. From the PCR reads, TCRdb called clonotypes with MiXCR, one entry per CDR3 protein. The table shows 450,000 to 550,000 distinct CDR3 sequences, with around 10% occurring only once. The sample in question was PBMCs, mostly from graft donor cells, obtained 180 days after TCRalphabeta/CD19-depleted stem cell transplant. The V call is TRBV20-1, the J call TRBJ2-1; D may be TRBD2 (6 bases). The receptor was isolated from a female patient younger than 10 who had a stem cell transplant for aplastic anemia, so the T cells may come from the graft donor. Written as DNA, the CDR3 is TGCAGTGCTAGCAGGTCCCAGGGAGGTCGGTACAATGAGCAGTTCTTC. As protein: CSASRSQGGRYNEQFF.